This paragraph reports one TCR beta chain. Antigen specificity is unknown. Recipient blood drawn about 28 days pretransplant and days 30, 100, 180 after. Trimming pared 2 bases from V and 5 bases from J, leaving 14 bases between. Germline lookup yields CDR1 SGHRS and CDR2 YFSETQ. This CDR3 region has 14 residues. The sample comes from a study of T cell clonotyping in hematopoietic cell transplantation. Measured with immunoSEQ multiplex PCR; TCRdb has only the in-frame clones, and not every one. In the table there are several thousand clones, about four fifths of which are singletons. Whole-study results and caveats: At the given depth, recipient repertoires were over 95% de novo clonotypes. No sorting was done, leaving CD4 and CD8 contributions mixed. Broader posttransplant TCR repertoire diversity was predicted by graft donor and pretransplant recipient Inverse Simpson Index values.

The sequence was collected from a female patient aged 50-65 years who had an allogeneic stem cell transplant from an unrelated donor, so the T cells may come from the graft donor. Some clones in this sample may be carry-over from other donors' samples. The chain recombines TRBV5-1 with TRBJ2-7, with D tentatively TRBD2 (5 bases). The specimen comprised peripheral blood mononuclear cells, sampled 180 days after allogeneic stem cell transplant. The CDR3 DNA reads as TGCGCCAGCAGCTTACGGGGATCCCTTAACGAGCAGTACTTC. Protein: CASSLRGSLNEQYF. The variable domain in full, with the rest retrieved from reference TRBV5-1 and TRBJ2-7, is KAGVTQTPRYLIKTRGQQVTLSCSPISGHRSVSWYQQTPGQGLQFLFEYFSETQRNKGNFPGRFSGRQFSNSRSEMNVSTLELGDSALYLCASSLRGSLNEQYFGPGTRLTVT.